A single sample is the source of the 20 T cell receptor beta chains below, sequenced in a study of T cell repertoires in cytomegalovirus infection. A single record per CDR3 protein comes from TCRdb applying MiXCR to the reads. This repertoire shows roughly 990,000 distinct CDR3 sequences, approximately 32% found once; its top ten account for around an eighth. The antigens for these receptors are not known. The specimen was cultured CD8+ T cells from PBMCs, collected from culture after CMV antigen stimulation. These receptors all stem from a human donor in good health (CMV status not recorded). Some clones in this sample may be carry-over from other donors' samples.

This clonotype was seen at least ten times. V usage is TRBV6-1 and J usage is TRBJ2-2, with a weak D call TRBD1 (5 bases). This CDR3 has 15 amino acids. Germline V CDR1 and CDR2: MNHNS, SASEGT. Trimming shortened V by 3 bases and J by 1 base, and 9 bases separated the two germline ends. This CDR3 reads CASSELTGNTGELFF. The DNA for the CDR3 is TGTGCCAGCAGTGAGCTAACAGGGAACACCGGGGAGCTGTTTTTT.

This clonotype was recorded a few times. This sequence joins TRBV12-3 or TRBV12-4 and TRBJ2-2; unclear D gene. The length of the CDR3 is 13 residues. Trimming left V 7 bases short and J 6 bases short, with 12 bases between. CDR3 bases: TGTGCCAGCAAACAACCTCCTCCCGGGGAGCTGTTTTTT. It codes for CASKQPPPGELFF.

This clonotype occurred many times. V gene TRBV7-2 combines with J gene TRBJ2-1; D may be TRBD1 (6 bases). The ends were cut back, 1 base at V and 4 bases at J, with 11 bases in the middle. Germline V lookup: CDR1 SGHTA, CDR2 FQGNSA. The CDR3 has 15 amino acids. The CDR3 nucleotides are TGTGCCAGCAGCTTAGACAGGGTGGGTTACAATGAGCAGTTCTTC. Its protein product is CASSLDRVGYNEQFF.

The CDR3 spells CASSVGSRAGTNEKLFF. In DNA form, the CDR3 reads TGTGCCAGCAGCGTAGGGTCAAGGGCGGGAACTAATGAAAAACTGTTTTTT. The chain carries TRBV9 and TRBJ1-4; D is undetermined. The CDR3 is 17 residues long. In germline, CDR1 is SGDLS, CDR2 YYNGEE. Trimming removed 0 bases at V and 1 base at J, with 13 bases between.

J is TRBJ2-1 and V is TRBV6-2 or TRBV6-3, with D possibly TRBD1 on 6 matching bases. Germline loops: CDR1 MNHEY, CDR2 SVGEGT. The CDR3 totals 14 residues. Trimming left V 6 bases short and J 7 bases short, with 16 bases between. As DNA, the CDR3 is TGTGCCAGCAGCCGACAGGTAAGTTGGAATGAGCAGTTCTTC. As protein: CASSRQVSWNEQFF.

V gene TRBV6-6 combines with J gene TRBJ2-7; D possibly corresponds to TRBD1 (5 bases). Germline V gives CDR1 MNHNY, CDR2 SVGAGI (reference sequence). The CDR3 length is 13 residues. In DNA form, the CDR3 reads TGTGTCAGCCGAAGGGGCAGTAACTACGAGCAGTACGTC. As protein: CVSRRGSNYEQYV.

CDR3 loop: CAISHGQPNQPQHF. The CDR3, as DNA: TGTGCCATCAGCCATGGACAGCCGAATCAGCCCCAGCATTTT. The J gene is TRBJ1-5, the V gene TRBV10-3; perhaps TRBD1 as D (6 bases). The germline CDR1 and CDR2 sequences are ENHRY and SYGVKD. The CDR3 covers 14 residues. Trimming pared 6 bases from V and 4 bases from J, leaving 13 bases between.

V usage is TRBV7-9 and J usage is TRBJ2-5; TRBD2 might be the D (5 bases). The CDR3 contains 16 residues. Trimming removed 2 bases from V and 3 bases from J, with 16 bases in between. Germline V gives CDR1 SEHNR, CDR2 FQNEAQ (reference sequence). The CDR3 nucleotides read TGTGCCAGCAGCTTATCCGGGGAGACCTTAAAAGAGACCCAGTACTTC. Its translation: CASSLSGETLKETQYF.

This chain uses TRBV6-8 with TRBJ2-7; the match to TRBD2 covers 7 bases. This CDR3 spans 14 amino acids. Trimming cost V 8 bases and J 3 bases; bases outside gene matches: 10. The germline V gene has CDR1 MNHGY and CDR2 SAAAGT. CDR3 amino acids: CASSPGGYGYEQYF. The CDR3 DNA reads TGTGCCAGCTCCCCGGGGGGATACGGCTACGAGCAGTACTTC.

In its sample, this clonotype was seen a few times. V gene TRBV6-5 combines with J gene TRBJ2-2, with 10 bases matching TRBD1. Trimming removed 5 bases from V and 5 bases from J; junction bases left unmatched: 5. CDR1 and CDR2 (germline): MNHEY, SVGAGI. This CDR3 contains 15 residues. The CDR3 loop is CASSPGTGATGELFF. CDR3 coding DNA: TGTGCCAGCAGTCCCGGGACAGGGGCTACCGGGGAGCTGTTTTTT.

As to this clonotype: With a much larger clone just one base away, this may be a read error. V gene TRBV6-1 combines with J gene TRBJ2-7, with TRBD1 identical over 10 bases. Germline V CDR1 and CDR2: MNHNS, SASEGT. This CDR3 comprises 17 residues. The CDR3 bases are TGTGCCAACAGTGAACATAACGCCGGGACAGGGGCCTACGAGCAGTACTTC. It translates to CANSEHNAGTGAYEQYF.

The CDR3 region is CSGDPRGADGRIDSPLHF. Here the CDR3 DNA reads TGCAGTGGGGACCCACGGGGGGCAGATGGAAGAATTGATTCACCCCTCCACTTT. The chain uses TRBV20-1 and TRBJ1-6; tentative D call: TRBD1 (6 bases). Germline loops: CDR1 DFQATT, CDR2 SNEGSKA (reference sequence). V dropped 7 bases and J dropped 8 bases, with 30 bases sitting between them. CDR3 size: 18 residues.

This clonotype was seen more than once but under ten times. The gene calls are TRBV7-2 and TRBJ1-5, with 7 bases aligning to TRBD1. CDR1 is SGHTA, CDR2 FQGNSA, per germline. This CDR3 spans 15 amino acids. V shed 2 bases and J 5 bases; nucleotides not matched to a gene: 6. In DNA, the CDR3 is TGTGCCAGCAGCTTAAGGGACAGCTACTATCAGCCCCAGCATTTT. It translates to CASSLRDSYYQPQHF. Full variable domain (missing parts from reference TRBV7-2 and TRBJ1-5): GAGVSQSPSNKVTEKGKDVELRCDPISGHTALYWYRQSLGQGLEFLIYFQGNSAPDKSGLPSDRFSAERTGGSVSTLTIQRTQQEDSAVYLCASSLRDSYYQPQHFGDGTRLSIL.

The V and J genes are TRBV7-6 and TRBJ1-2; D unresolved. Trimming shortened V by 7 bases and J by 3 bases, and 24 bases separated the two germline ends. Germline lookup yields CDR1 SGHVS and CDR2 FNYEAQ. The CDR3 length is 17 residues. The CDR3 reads CASTPNPAGRPHYGYTF. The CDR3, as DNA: TGTGCCAGCACCCCAAACCCAGCGGGTCGGCCCCACTATGGCTACACCTTC.

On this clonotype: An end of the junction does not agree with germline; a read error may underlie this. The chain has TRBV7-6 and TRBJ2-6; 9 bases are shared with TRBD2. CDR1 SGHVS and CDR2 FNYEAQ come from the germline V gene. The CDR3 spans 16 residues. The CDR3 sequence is CVSSLVAGGEANVLTF. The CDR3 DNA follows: TGTGTCAGCAGCTTAGTGGCGGGGGGGGAGGCCAACGTCCTGACTTTC.

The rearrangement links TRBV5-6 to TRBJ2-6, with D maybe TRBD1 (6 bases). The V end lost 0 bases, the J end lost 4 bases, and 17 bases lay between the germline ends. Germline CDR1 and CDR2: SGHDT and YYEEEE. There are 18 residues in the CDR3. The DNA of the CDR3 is TGTGCCAGCAGCTTGGGGGACATTCCTCTCAGGGGGGCCAACGTCCTGACTTTC. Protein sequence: CASSLGDIPLRGANVLTF.

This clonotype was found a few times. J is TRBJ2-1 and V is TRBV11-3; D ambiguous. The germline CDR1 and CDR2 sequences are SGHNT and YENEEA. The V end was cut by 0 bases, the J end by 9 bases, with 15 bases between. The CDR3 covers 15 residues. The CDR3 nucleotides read TGTGCCAGCAGCTTAGATCCCGGCCCCTGGGGTGAGCAGTTCTTC. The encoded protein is CASSLDPGPWGEQFF.

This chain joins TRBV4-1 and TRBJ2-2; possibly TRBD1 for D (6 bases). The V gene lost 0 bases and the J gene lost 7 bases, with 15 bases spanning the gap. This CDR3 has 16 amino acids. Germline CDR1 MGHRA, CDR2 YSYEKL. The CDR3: CASSQDYQGRGGELFF. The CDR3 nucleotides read TGCGCCAGCAGCCAAGATTACCAGGGCAGGGGCGGGGAGCTGTTTTTT.

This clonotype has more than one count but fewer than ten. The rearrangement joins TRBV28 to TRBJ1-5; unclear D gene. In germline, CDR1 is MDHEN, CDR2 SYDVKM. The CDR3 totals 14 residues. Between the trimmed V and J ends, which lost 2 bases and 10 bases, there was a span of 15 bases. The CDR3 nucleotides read TGTGCCAGCAGTTTAGAAGCCCGGGTTGATCCCCAGCATTTT. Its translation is CASSLEARVDPQHF.

CDR3 region: CASSATRDRVHEQYF. CDR3 nucleotides: TGTGCCAGCAGCGCTACCCGGGACAGGGTCCACGAGCAGTACTTC. The chain uses TRBV5-5 and TRBJ2-7; TRBD1 aligns across 9 bases. The CDR3 consists of 15 residues. Germline loops: CDR1 SGHKS, CDR2 YYEKEE (reference sequence). The V segment lost 4 bases and the J segment 5 bases; nucleotides outside the gene matches: 10.